The T cell receptor (beta chain) under discussion was sequenced for a study of blood T cell repertoires in COVID-19. Background on the study: Sites across the United States, Italy and Spain contributed samples from acute and convalescent COVID-19. Nucleic acid was either cDNA or gDNA, and it came from T cells, B-cell-depleted T cells, or PBMCs.

Authors' data handling: Reference gene primer amplification in the assay estimated nucleated cell counts. Some clones are missing from TCRdb's copy, which holds only in-frame ones; the method was immunoSEQ multiplex PCR. V, J and clone size derive from that table, while D and trimming were established from the DNA sequence. The data show approximately 300,000 clones, with approximately 86% seen just once and around 2.1% held by the top ten. This sequence originates from a man in his late teens or twenties with active or convalescent COVID-19. Sequenced: peripheral blood.

The CDR3 nucleotides read TGTGCCAGTAGTCTCTGGACTAGCGGGAGTGGGGGTGAGCAGTTCTTC. Amino acid sequence: CASSLWTSGSGGEQFF. This rearrangement joins TRBV19 to TRBJ2-1; 13 nucleotides agree with TRBD2. V shed 5 bases and J 9 bases; nucleotides not matched to a gene: 10. The CDR3 runs 16 residues. Germline-derived CDR1 and CDR2 are LNHDA and SQIVND (reference sequence).